Shown below are 13 T cell receptor beta chains from a single sample sequenced in a study of blood T cell repertoires in COVID-19. Generated by immunoSEQ multiplex PCR, the TCRdb table keeps only in-frame clones and is missing some. The top ten hold 4.5% to 5% of the sample, which has 200,000 to 250,000 clones, about four fifths seen once. The sequenced sample consisted of PBMCs or T cells enriched from blood (not recorded which). All receptors derive from a woman aged 45-60 years who had been exposed to COVID-19.

This clone was counted only a few times. V usage is TRBV19 and J usage is TRBJ1-2; D possibly corresponds to TRBD1 (5 bases). Germline lookup yields CDR1 LNHDA and CDR2 SQIVND (reference sequence). V lost 5 bases to trimming and J lost 1 base, with 20 bases between them. The CDR3 is 17 residues long. This CDR3 is CASSLSGSTAGNYGYTF. For the CDR3, the DNA is TGTGCCAGTAGTCTCAGCGGGTCGACAGCCGGTAACTATGGCTACACCTTC.

In this sample, this clone turned up a few times. The same CDR3 also results from other DNA sequences found in this sample. J is TRBJ2-3 and V is TRBV6-4, with 13 bases that match TRBD2. With V trimmed by 3 bases and J by 1 base, 1 base remained unmatched. Looked up from germline, CDR1 is MRHNA and CDR2 is SNTAGT. This CDR3 contains 16 residues. CDR3 sequence: CASSEGLAGGTDTQYF. Here the CDR3 DNA reads TGTGCCAGCAGTGAAGGACTAGCGGGGGGCACAGATACGCAGTATTTT.

This chain joins TRBV3-1 (or the pseudogene TRBV3-2) and TRBJ2-2; 9 bases are shared with TRBD1. CDR1 LGHDT and CDR2 YNNKEL come from the germline V gene (reference sequence). The junction had 7 bases not matched to a gene; V was cut back by 3 bases and J by 8 bases. The CDR3 covers 15 residues. The CDR3: CASSQGYRGQGELFF. Here the CDR3 DNA reads TGTGCCAGCAGCCAGGGCTACAGGGGGCAGGGGGAGCTGTTTTTT.

This chain links TRBV6-5 with TRBJ2-1; tentative D call: TRBD2 (7 bases). Per germline, CDR1 MNHEY and CDR2 SVGAGI. Trimming removed 6 bases at V and 10 bases at J, with 13 bases between. This CDR3 has 12 residues. In DNA, the CDR3 is TGTGCCAGCAGCCTCAGGGGAGGGGAGCAGTTCTTC. Its protein product is CASSLRGGEQFF.

This clone has just a few counts. The CDR3 coding sequence is TGCGCCAGCAGCCAAGATTGGAGCCAGGGGGCGGGAGGCTACACCTTC. It encodes CASSQDWSQGAGGYTF. The rearrangement uses TRBV4-3 and TRBJ1-2; 8 bases map to TRBD1. This CDR3 contains 16 residues. V shed 0 bases and J 8 bases; nucleotides not matched to a gene: 11. From germline, CDR1 is LGHNA and CDR2 YSLEER.

The V gene is TRBV6-5, the J gene TRBJ2-7, with 11 nucleotides matching TRBD1. Germline trimming cut 4 bases from V and 3 bases from J; bases unmatched to any gene: 8. The CDR3 consists of 16 residues. The germline gives CDR1 MNHEY, CDR2 SVGAGI. The CDR3 loop is CASSSRRGQGVYEQYF. The DNA for the CDR3 is TGTGCCAGCAGTTCCCGCCGGGGACAGGGGGTCTACGAGCAGTACTTC.

This clone has only one observation. The V call is TRBV6-5, the J call TRBJ2-1, with 9 bases fitting TRBD1. CDR3 length: 13 residues. J gave up 7 bases and V 10 bases, and 8 bases lay outside the gene matches. From germline, CDR1 is MNHEY and CDR2 SVGAGI. The CDR3 protein is CAIKTGGTNEQFF. In nucleotides, the CDR3 is TGTGCCATCAAGACAGGGGGGACGAATGAGCAGTTCTTC.

V gene TRBV5-5 combines with J gene TRBJ1-2; no firm D call. Germline V gene lookup returns CDR1 SGHKS and CDR2 YYEKEE (reference sequence). CDR3 size: 15 residues. V was cut by 2 bases and J by 5 bases, with 16 bases left in between. CDR3 coding DNA: TGTGCCAGCAGCTTCCCCGGGAGAGGTAGTTATGGCTACACCTTC. Translated, it gives CASSFPGRGSYGYTF.

The genes are TRBV5-4 and TRBJ1-2; 9 positions match TRBD1. Trimming at V came to 0 bases and at J to 7 bases, leaving 4 bases not matched to a gene. The CDR3 length is 14 residues. The germline V gene has CDR1 SGHNT and CDR2 YYREEE (reference sequence). Written as DNA, the CDR3 is TGTGCCAGCAGCTTGGACAGGGGGCCGGGTGGCTACACCTTC. It specifies CASSLDRGPGGYTF.

The V and J genes are TRBV5-6 and TRBJ2-4, with D unresolved. Germline CDR1 and CDR2: SGHDT and YYEEEE. The CDR3 contains 17 residues. Trimming pared 3 bases from V and 0 bases from J, leaving 16 bases between. The CDR3 DNA follows: TGTGCCAGCAGCTCGATCTCCGTCCACAGAGCCAAAAACATTCAGTACTTC. This sequence encodes CASSSISVHRAKNIQYF.

The CDR3, as DNA: TGTGCCAGCAGTGTAAATACCGGGACAGGGGTTTCAGTTAGGTTCTTC. It is translated as CASSVNTGTGVSVRFF. J is TRBJ2-1 and V is TRBV27; 10 bases are shared with TRBD1. Germline CDR1 MNHEY, CDR2 SMNVEV (reference sequence). The CDR3 runs 16 residues. J gave up 15 bases and V 5 bases, and 19 bases lay outside the gene matches.

The V and J genes are TRBV7-2 and TRBJ1-2; D perhaps matches TRBD1 (5 bases). CDR3 length: 15 amino acids. Germline assignment: CDR1 SGHTA and CDR2 FQGNSA. Trimming took 5 bases from V and 1 from J, leaving 14 bases between them. For the CDR3, the DNA is TGTGCCAGCAGCGTTAGAGCAGGACATAACTATGGCTACACCTTC. It specifies CASSVRAGHNYGYTF.

The J gene is TRBJ1-1, the V gene TRBV10-3; no reliable D call. There are 16 residues in the CDR3. The V gene lost 7 bases and the J gene lost 6 bases, with 24 bases spanning the gap. Germline V gene sequence: CDR1 ENHRY, CDR2 SYGVKD. The CDR3 DNA sequence: TGTGCCATCAAACCAACAGCTTTAGGAAGTGGCTCTGAAGCTTTCTTT. It encodes CAIKPTALGSGSEAFF.